Listed below are T cell receptor beta chains from one sample, sequenced in a study of human T cells and chemical hapten exposure. MiXCR, applied by TCRdb to the RACE reads, yields one record per CDR3 protein. The sample lists some 300,000 distinct CDR3 sequences, roughly 6% occurring once. The sample consisted of whole blood, taken in connection with sensitization to the hapten diphenylcyclopropenone (DPC). Receptor source: a woman aged 18-29 years with alopecia areata. Some clones in this sample may be carry-over from other donors' samples. CDR3s include the opening cysteine and the closing phenylalanine or tryptophan. The D gene is left open where the match is weak. Clone size appears in some rows only: once, few, many, or a class for an expanded clone.

clone_size	v_call	j_call	d_call	cdr3_nt	cdr3_aa
many	TRBV12-3/TRBV12-4	TRBJ2-2	NA	TGTGCCAGCAGTCCGGGACTGGACACCGGGGAGCTGTTTTTT	CASSPGLDTGELFF
few	TRBV7-2	TRBJ1-6	NA	TGTGCCAGCAGCCCTGACATAAGGGGTTCACCCCTCCACTTT	CASSPDIRGSPLHF
NA	TRBV2	TRBJ2-7	NA	TGTGCCAGCAGTGAAAATCCCGCAGGTTACTACGAGCAGTACTTC	CASSENPAGYYEQYF
many	TRBV4-2	TRBJ2-3	NA	TGTGCCAGCAGCCCCAGAGGGGGGGGGCGTGAGGGCACAGATACGCAGTATTTT	CASSPRGGGREGTDTQYF
many	TRBV5-1	TRBJ1-2	NA	TGCGCCAGCAGCTTGGGAGGCACTAACTATGGCTACACCTTC	CASSLGGTNYGYTF
many	TRBV10-2	TRBJ1-5	NA	TGCGCCAGCAGTGAGCCAGGGAACCAGCCCCAGCATTTT	CASSEPGNQPQHF
few	TRBV5-1	TRBJ2-1	NA	TGCGCCAGCAGGGGCCGGGGTGAGCAGTTCTTC	CASRGRGEQFF
many	TRBV20-1	TRBJ2-7	NA	TGCAGTGCTCGAGAATCCTACGAGCAGTACTTC	CSARESYEQYF
few	TRBV7-9	TRBJ1-4	NA	TGTGCCAGCAGCATGACAGGTTCAACTAATGAAAAACTGTTTTTT	CASSMTGSTNEKLFF
many	TRBV6-1	TRBJ1-5	NA	TGTGCCAGCAGTCCAGCAGGGAAATCAACTGACAGGCGTCAGCCCCAGCATTTT	CASSPAGKSTDRRQPQHF
many	TRBV6-5	TRBJ2-2	NA	TGTGCCAGCAGTATGGGCACCGGGGAGCTGTTTTTT	CASSMGTGELFF
NA	TRBV3-1	TRBJ2-1	TRBD2	TGTGCCAGCAGCCAAGTCCCTACGACTAGCGGGGGGGTTAGGAATGAGCAGTTCTTC	CASSQVPTTSGGVRNEQFF
NA	TRBV10-3	TRBJ1-5	NA	TGTGCCACCGCGGACGGGGGCAATCAGCCCCAGCATTTT	CATADGGNQPQHF
NA	TRBV4-1	TRBJ1-2	TRBD1	TGCGCCAGCAGCCAAGTCCCTTTGGACAGGGAATGTGGCTACACCTTC	CASSQVPLDRECGYTF
NA	TRBV25-1	TRBJ2-6	NA	TGTGCCAGCAGTGACTCCGGGACACCTGACTCTGGGGCCAACGTCCTGACTTTC	CASSDSGTPDSGANVLTF
many	TRBV4-3	TRBJ2-3	TRBD1	TGCGCCAGCAGCCAAGGTGCAGGGGGAACCACAGATACGCAGTATTTT	CASSQGAGGTTDTQYF
few	TRBV6-6	TRBJ1-4	NA	TGTGCCAGCGGCGACACGTCGGACAGAAGAAATGAAAAACTGTTTTTT	CASGDTSDRRNEKLFF
NA	TRBV24-1	TRBJ2-6	TRBD2	TGTGCCACCGAATATCAAGCGGGAAGCGCTAACTCTGGGGCCAACGTCCTGACTTTC	CATEYQAGSANSGANVLTF
NA	TRBV4-2	TRBJ1-2	TRBD1	TGTGCCAGCAGCCAAAATGGAGACAGGGGGAGGTTGAATGGCTACACCTTC	CASSQNGDRGRLNGYTF
NA	TRBV6-6	TRBJ1-5	NA	TGTGCCAGCAGGAATCGCAGTGATAGCAATCAGCCCCAGCATTTT	CASRNRSDSNQPQHF
many	TRBV4-3	TRBJ2-1	TRBD2	TGCGCCAGCTCCACTAGCGGGGGCTACAATGAGCAGTTCTTC	CASSTSGGYNEQFF
NA	TRBV29-1	TRBJ2-1	NA	TGCAGCGTTGATTGGGGAAATGAGCAGTTCTTC	CSVDWGNEQFF
few	TRBV12-3/TRBV12-4	TRBJ1-1	TRBD1	TGTGCCAGCAGACCCGGGACAGGGCAGGACACTGAAGCTTTCTTT	CASRPGTGQDTEAFF
NA	TRBV20-1	TRBJ1-1	NA	TGCAGTGCTAACCGGGGGGGCACTGAAGCTTTCTTT	CSANRGGTEAFF
many	TRBV7-8	TRBJ1-2	NA	TGTGCCAGCAGCCTGGTTCGGGGCCATGGCTACACCTTC	CASSLVRGHGYTF
few	TRBV9	TRBJ1-2	NA	TGTGCCAGCAGCGTAGTCATCGACTATGGCTACACCTTC	CASSVVIDYGYTF
many	TRBV4-3	TRBJ2-3	NA	TGCGCCAGCAGCCAAGATCCGGGGGGCGATTGGGCAGATACGCAGTATTTT	CASSQDPGGDWADTQYF
many	TRBV5-1	TRBJ1-4	NA	TGCGCCAGCAGCTTCCGATATAAGGGGTTCCGGGCTAATGAAAAACTGTTTTTT	CASSFRYKGFRANEKLFF
NA	TRBV12-3/TRBV12-4	TRBJ2-3	NA	TGTGCCAGCAGTCTAACCGCCTCAGTTGCAGATACGCAGTATTTT	CASSLTASVADTQYF
many	TRBV2	TRBJ1-4	NA	TGTGCCAGCAGTTTAGAGGGAACAACTAATGAAAAACTGTTTTTT	CASSLEGTTNEKLFF
NA	TRBV29-1	TRBJ2-1	NA	TGCAGCGCCCCTGACAGGTTAGGGCAGTTCTTC	CSAPDRLGQFF
many	TRBV2	TRBJ2-7	TRBD2	TGTGCCAGCAGTGAAGCGACGGGGGGATCTAAAGAGCAGTACTTC	CASSEATGGSKEQYF
NA	TRBV20-1	TRBJ2-2	NA	TGCAGTGCTAGAGATAGCCAGGGGAACGGGGAGCTGTTTTTT	CSARDSQGNGELFF
NA	TRBV28	TRBJ1-5	NA	TGTGCCAGCAACACAAGAATGGGATGGAGCTATCAGCCCCAGCATTTT	CASNTRMGWSYQPQHF
NA	TRBV29-1	TRBJ1-1	NA	TGCAGCGTTGAAGGTGAGGGGGAAGTACAGACTGAAGCTTTCTTT	CSVEGEGEVQTEAFF
many	TRBV7-8	TRBJ1-1	NA	TGTGCCAGCAGCTTAGCCTCCTACCCGCTGAACACTGAAGCTTTCTTT	CASSLASYPLNTEAFF
NA	TRBV3-1	TRBJ2-5	NA	TGTGCCAGCAGGGGTCCAGAGACCCAGTACTTC	CASRGPETQYF
few	TRBV5-1	TRBJ1-6	NA	TGCGCCAGCAGCTTGGGGCGGGGAGATTCACCCCTCCACTTT	CASSLGRGDSPLHF
many	TRBV7-2	TRBJ2-2	NA	TGTGCCAGCAGCTCGTCTCGGAGTGATTCGAACACCGGGGAGCTGTTTTTT	CASSSSRSDSNTGELFF
NA	TRBV5-1	TRBJ1-5	NA	TGCGCCAGCAGCTTAGGACATATCCGGCAGGGGTATCAGCCCCAGCATTTT	CASSLGHIRQGYQPQHF
NA	TRBV4-1	TRBJ1-4	NA	TGCGCCAGCAGCCAAGATGCCCCTTGGGGCCGGGAGGCAACTAATGAAAAACTGTTTTTT	CASSQDAPWGREATNEKLFF
NA	TRBV2	TRBJ1-2	TRBD1	TGTGCCAGCAGTGAAGACAGGGGGAACTATGGCTACACCTTC	CASSEDRGNYGYTF
few	TRBV6-5	TRBJ1-2	NA	TGTGCCAGCAGCCGTGGAGTGGATTCTCCTACCTTC	CASSRGVDSPTF
few	TRBV7-2	TRBJ1-4	NA	TGTGCCAGCAGCTTAGCAGGGAAGGGCACTAATGAAAAACTGTTTTTT	CASSLAGKGTNEKLFF
few	TRBV20-1	TRBJ2-1	TRBD2	TGCAGTGCTAGAGATCCCCTAGCGGGGGCAGGAGGTGAGCAGTTCTTC	CSARDPLAGAGGEQFF
few	TRBV28	TRBJ2-7	NA	TGTGCCAGCAGTTCGACTAGTATGTACTTC	CASSSTSMYF
few	TRBV20-1	TRBJ2-3	NA	TGCAGTGCGCACGGTTTCAGGGGAGCAGATACGCAGTATTTT	CSAHGFRGADTQYF
few	TRBV4-3	TRBJ2-7	NA	TGCGCCAGCAGCCAAGGACACGGGGCGGAGCAGTACTTC	CASSQGHGAEQYF